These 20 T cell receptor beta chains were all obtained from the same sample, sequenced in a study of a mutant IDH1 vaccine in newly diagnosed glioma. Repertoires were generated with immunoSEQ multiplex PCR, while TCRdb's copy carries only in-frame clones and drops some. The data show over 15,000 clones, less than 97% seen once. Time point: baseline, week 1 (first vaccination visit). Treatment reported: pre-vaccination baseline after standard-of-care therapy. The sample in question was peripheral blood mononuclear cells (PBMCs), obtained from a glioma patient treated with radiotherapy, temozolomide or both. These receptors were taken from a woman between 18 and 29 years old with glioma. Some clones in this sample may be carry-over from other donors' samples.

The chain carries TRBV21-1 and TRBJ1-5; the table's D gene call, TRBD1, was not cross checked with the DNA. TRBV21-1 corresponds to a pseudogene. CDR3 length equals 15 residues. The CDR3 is CASLLMTGANQPQHF. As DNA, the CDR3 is TGTGCCTCTCTCCTAATGACAGGTGCAAATCAGCCCCAGCATTTT.

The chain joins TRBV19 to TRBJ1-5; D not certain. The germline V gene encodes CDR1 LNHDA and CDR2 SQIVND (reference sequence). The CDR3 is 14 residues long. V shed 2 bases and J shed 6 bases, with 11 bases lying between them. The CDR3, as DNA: TGTGCCAGTAGTATAAGTTTGTTAGGTCAGCCCCAGCATTTT. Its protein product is CASSISLLGQPQHF.

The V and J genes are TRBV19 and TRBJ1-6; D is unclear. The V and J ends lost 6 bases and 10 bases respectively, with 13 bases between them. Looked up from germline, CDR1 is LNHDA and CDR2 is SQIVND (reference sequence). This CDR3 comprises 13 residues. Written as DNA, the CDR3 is TGTGCCAGTAGATCGGCCGTTTTGTCACCCCTCCACTTT. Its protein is CASRSAVLSPLHF.

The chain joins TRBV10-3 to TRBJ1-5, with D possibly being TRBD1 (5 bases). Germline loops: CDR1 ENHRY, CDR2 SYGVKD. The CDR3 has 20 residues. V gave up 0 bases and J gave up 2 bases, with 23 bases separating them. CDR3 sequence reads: CAISESLGHDRVLGNQPQHF. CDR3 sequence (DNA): TGTGCCATCAGTGAGTCTCTCGGACATGACCGCGTCTTAGGCAATCAGCCCCAGCATTTT.

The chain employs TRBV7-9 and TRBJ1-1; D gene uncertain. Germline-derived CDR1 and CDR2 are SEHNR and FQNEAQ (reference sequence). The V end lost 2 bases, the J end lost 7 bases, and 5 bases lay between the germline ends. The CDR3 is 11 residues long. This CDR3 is CASSLNGEAFF. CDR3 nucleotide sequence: TGTGCCAGCAGCTTAAACGGTGAAGCTTTCTTT.

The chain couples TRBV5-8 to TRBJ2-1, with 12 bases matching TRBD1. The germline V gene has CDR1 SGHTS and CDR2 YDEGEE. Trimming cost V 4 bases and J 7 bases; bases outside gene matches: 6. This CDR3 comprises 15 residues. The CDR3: CASSGRDRGRNEQFF. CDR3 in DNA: TGTGCCAGCAGCGGCCGGGACAGGGGGCGGAATGAGCAGTTCTTC.

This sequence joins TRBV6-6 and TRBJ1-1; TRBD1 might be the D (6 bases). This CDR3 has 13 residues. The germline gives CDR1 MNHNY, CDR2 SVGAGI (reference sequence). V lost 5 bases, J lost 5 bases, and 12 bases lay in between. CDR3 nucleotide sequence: TGTGCCAGCAGTCTTGGACAGAAAACTGAAGCTTTCTTT. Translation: CASSLGQKTEAFF.

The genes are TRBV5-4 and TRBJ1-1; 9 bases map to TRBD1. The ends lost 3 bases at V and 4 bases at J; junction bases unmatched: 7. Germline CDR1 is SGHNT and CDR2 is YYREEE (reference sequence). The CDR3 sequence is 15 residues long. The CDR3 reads CASSSLGQGTTEAFF. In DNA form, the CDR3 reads TGTGCCAGCAGCTCACTTGGACAGGGGACCACTGAAGCTTTCTTT.

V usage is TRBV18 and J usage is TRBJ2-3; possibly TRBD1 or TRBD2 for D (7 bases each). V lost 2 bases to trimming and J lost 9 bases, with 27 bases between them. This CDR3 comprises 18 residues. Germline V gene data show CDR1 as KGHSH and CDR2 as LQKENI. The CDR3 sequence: CASSPTPGGQTLQETQYF. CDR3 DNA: TGTGCCAGCTCACCAACCCCGGGGGGACAGACCCTCCAAGAGACGCAGTATTTT.

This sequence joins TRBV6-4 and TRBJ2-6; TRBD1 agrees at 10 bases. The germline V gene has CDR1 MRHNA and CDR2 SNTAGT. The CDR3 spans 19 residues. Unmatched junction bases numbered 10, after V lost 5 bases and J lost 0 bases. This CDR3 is CASSLFPGTGASGANVLTF. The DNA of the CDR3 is TGTGCCAGCAGTCTCTTCCCCGGGACAGGGGCCTCTGGGGCCAACGTCCTGACTTTC.

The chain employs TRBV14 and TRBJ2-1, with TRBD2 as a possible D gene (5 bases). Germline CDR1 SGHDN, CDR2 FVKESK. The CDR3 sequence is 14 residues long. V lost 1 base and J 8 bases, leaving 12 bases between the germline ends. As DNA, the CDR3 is TGTGCCAGCAGCCAAGGTGGAGGATGGGATGAGCAGTTCTTC. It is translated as CASSQGGGWDEQFF.

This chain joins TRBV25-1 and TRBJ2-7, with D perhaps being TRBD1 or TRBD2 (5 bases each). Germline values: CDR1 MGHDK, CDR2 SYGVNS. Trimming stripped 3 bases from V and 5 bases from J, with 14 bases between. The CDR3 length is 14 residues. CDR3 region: CASSDSGPGNEQYF. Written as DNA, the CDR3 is TGTGCCAGCAGTGACTCGGGGCCAGGAAACGAGCAGTACTTC.

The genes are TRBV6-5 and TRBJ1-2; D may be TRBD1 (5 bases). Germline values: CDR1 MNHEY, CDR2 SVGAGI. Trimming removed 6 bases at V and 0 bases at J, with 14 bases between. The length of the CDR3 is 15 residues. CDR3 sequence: CASRPTGGTNYGYTF. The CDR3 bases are TGTGCCAGCAGACCCACAGGAGGGACTAACTATGGCTACACCTTC.

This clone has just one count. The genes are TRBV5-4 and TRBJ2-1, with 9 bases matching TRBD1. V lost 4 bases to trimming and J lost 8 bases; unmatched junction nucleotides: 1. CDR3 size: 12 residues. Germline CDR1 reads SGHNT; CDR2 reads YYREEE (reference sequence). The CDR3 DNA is TGTGCCAGCAGCAGGGACAGGGATGAGCAGTTCTTC. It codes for CASSRDRDEQFF.

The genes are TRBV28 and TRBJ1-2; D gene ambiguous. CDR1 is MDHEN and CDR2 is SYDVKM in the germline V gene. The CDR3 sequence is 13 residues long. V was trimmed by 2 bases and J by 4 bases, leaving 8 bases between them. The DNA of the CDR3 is TGTGCCAGCAGTTTAAGCCCCGTCTATGGCTACACCTTC. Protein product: CASSLSPVYGYTF.

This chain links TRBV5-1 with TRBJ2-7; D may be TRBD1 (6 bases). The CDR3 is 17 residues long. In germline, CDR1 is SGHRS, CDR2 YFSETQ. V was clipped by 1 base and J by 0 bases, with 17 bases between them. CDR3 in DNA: TGCGCCAGCAGCTTGCCGAGGGGACAAACGAGCTCCTACGAGCAGTACTTC. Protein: CASSLPRGQTSSYEQYF.

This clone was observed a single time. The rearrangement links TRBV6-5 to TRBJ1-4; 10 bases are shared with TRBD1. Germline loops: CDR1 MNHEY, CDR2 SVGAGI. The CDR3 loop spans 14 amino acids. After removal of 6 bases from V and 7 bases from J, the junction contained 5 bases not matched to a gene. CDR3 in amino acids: CASRTTGGGEKLFF. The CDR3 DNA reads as TGTGCCAGCAGGACGACAGGGGGCGGTGAAAAACTGTTTTTT.

CDR3 DNA sequence: TGTGCCAGTAGTAGGACTAGCGGGGCTTACAATGAGCAGTTCTTC. Amino acid sequence: CASSRTSGAYNEQFF. The gene calls are TRBV19 and TRBJ2-1; 12 nucleotides agree with TRBD2. The germline V gene encodes CDR1 LNHDA and CDR2 SQIVND (reference sequence). The CDR3 is made up of 15 amino acids. Trimming took 4 bases from V and 4 from J; bases not matched to a gene: 2.

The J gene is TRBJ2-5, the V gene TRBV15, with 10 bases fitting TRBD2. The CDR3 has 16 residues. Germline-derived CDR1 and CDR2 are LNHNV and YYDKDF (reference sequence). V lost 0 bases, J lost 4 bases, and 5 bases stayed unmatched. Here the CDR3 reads CATSRDPGLALETQYF. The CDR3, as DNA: TGTGCCACCAGCAGAGATCCGGGACTAGCGTTAGAGACCCAGTACTTC.

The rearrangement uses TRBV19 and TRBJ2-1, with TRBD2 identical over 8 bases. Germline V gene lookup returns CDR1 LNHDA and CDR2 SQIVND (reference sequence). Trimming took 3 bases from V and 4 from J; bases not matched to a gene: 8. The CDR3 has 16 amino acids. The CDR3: CASSIENSGIYNEQFF. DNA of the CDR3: TGTGCCAGTAGTATTGAGAATAGCGGGATTTACAATGAGCAGTTCTTC.